This is a list of T cell receptor beta chains from one sample in a study of CD8 T cells in Susac syndrome. Each CDR3 protein is one row after TCRdb ran MiXCR on the immunoSEQ multiplex PCR reads. This table holds 130,000 to 150,000 distinct CDR3 sequences, roughly 94% found once. Sequenced input: CD4+ T cells from PBMCs. The receptor source for this set is a human donor in good health. Each CDR3 is given with its conserved first and last residue. Each record gives: V gene, clone size, D gene, J gene, CDR3 protein, CDR3 DNA. D genes are given only for firm matches. Not every row has a clone size; where given, it reads once, few, many or a size class.

TRBV30	NA	NA	TRBJ2-1	CAWSSKSSYNEQFF	TGTGCCTGGAGTTCTAAGTCCTCCTACAATGAGCAGTTCTTC
TRBV12-3/TRBV12-4	NA	TRBD2	TRBJ2-5	CASSLGTSGRVETQYF	TGTGCCAGCAGTTTAGGGACTAGCGGGAGGGTGGAGACCCAGTACTTC
TRBV27	NA	TRBD1	TRBJ1-5	CASSPIQGKSNQPQHF	TGTGCCAGCAGTCCAATACAGGGGAAGAGCAATCAGCCCCAGCATTTT
TRBV4-1	NA	TRBD2	TRBJ2-5	CASSQHGTSLETQYF	TGCGCCAGCAGCCAGCACGGGACTAGCCTCGAGACCCAGTACTTC
TRBV7-3	NA	TRBD2	TRBJ2-1	CASSSGTSGRYNNEQFF	TGTGCCAGCAGCTCCGGGACTAGCGGGAGGTACAACAATGAGCAGTTCTTC
TRBV24-1	NA	TRBD2	TRBJ2-1	CATSGVQGFSSLAGHNEQFF	TGTGCCACCAGTGGTGTACAGGGTTTCTCGTCTTTAGCGGGACACAATGAGCAGTTCTTC
TRBV5-1	NA	NA	TRBJ2-3	CASSSQGVPDTQYF	TGCGCCAGCAGCTCGCAGGGAGTCCCAGATACGCAGTATTTT
TRBV30	NA	NA	TRBJ1-2	CAWSLYGGGYTF	TGTGCCTGGAGTCTTTATGGAGGGGGCTACACCTTC
TRBV6-5	NA	TRBD1	TRBJ2-5	CASSFGQGRETQYF	TGTGCCAGCAGTTTCGGACAGGGTAGGGAGACCCAGTACTTC
TRBV6-5	NA	TRBD1	TRBJ2-7	CASSRGQGHEQYF	TGTGCCAGTTCGAGGGGACAGGGCCACGAGCAGTACTTC
TRBV7-7	NA	TRBD1	TRBJ2-2	CASSPHRTGVSTGELFF	TGTGCCAGCAGCCCCCACCGGACAGGGGTCTCCACCGGGGAGCTGTTTTTT
TRBV12-3/TRBV12-4	NA	TRBD2	TRBJ2-5	CASSLAGEEETQYF	TGTGCCAGCTCCCTAGCGGGAGAAGAAGAGACCCAGTACTTC
TRBV2	NA	NA	TRBJ1-5	CASKRGQVNQPQHF	TGTGCCAGCAAGCGGGGGCAGGTCAATCAGCCCCAGCATTTT
TRBV18	once	NA	TRBJ2-7	CASSALPFSGEQYF	TGTGCCAGCTCAGCTCTCCCCTTTTCAGGGGAGCAGTACTTC
TRBV18	NA	NA	TRBJ1-1	CASSPPIRVEAFF	TGTGCCAGCTCACCACCGATAAGAGTAGAAGCTTTCTTT
TRBV29-1	NA	TRBD1	TRBJ2-7	CSVDTGGEQYF	TGCAGCGTTGACACAGGGGGCGAGCAGTACTTC
TRBV20-1	NA	TRBD1	TRBJ1-2	CSARPWTGQNYGYTF	TGCAGTGCTAGGCCCTGGACAGGTCAAAACTATGGCTACACCTTC
TRBV25-1	NA	TRBD1	TRBJ2-7	CASSARQGANSYEQYF	TGTGCCAGCAGTGCTCGACAGGGGGCGAACTCCTACGAGCAGTACTTC
TRBV27	once	TRBD2	TRBJ2-3	CASSLAGNTDTQYF	TGTGCCAGCTCGTTAGCGGGCAACACAGATACGCAGTATTTT
TRBV27	NA	NA	TRBJ2-4	CASSLWGPKNIQYF	TGTGCCAGCAGTTTGTGGGGGCCCAAAAACATTCAGTACTTC
TRBV5-1	NA	NA	TRBJ1-6	CASSLNSENSPLHF	TGCGCCAGCAGCTTGAACAGCGAAAATTCACCCCTCCACTTT
TRBV20-1	once	NA	TRBJ1-2	CSAGTGDGIGYTF	TGCAGTGCGGGAACCGGGGACGGTATTGGCTACACCTTC
TRBV12-3/TRBV12-4	NA	NA	TRBJ2-1	CASSSAIMFNEQFF	TGTGCCAGCAGTTCTGCGATTATGTTCAATGAGCAGTTCTTC
TRBV9	NA	NA	TRBJ2-7	CASSGQGTWVNEQYF	TGTGCCAGCAGCGGCCAGGGGACGTGGGTTAACGAGCAGTACTTC
TRBV28	NA	NA	TRBJ2-2	CASNRQFRIGELFF	TGTGCCAGCAACCGACAATTTAGGATCGGGGAGCTGTTTTTT
TRBV10-2	NA	NA	TRBJ2-3	CASSDHRTDTQYF	TGCGCCAGCAGTGACCACCGTACAGATACGCAGTATTTT
TRBV7-2	NA	NA	TRBJ2-7	CASSLRVRDEQYF	TGTGCCAGCAGCTTACGTGTTCGAGACGAGCAGTACTTC
TRBV19	NA	NA	TRBJ1-5	CASSMDSLVVSNQPQHF	TGTGCCAGTAGTATGGACAGTCTAGTGGTGAGCAATCAGCCCCAGCATTTT
TRBV7-6	NA	TRBD2	TRBJ2-5	CASSLVTSGASQETQYF	TGTGCCAGCAGCTTAGTGACTAGCGGAGCCAGTCAAGAGACCCAGTACTTC
TRBV18	NA	NA	TRBJ2-5	CASSPINQETQYF	TGTGCCAGCTCACCGATAAATCAAGAGACCCAGTACTTC
TRBV20-1	NA	NA	TRBJ2-3	CSALPVLSTDTQYF	TGCAGTGCCCTGCCAGTCCTTAGCACAGATACGCAGTATTTT